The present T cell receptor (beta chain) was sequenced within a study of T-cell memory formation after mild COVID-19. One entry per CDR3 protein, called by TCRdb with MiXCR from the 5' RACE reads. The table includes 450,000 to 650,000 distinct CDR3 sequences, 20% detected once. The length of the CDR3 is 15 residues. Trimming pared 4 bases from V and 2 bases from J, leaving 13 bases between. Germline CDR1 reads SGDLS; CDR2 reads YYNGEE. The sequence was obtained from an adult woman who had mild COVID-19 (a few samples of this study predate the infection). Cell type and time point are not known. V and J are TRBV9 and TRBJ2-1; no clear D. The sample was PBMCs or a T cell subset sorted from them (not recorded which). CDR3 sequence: CASSPGQAPYNEQFF. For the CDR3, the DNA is TGTGCCAGCAGCCCCGGGCAGGCCCCCTACAATGAGCAGTTCTTC.